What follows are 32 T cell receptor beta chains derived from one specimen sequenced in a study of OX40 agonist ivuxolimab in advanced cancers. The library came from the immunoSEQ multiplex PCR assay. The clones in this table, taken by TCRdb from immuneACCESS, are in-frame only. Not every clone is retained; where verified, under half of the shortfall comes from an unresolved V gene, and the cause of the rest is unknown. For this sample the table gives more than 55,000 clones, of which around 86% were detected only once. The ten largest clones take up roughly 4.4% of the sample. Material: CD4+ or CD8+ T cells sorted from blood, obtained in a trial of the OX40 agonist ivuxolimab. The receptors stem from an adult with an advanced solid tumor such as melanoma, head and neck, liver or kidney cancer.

The DNA of the CDR3 is TGCAGTGCTAGCCAATTTAATGAGCAGTTCTTC. Protein: CSASQFNEQFF. The chain employs TRBV20-1 and TRBJ2-1; D gene unclear. Germline CDR1 DFQATT, CDR2 SNEGSKA (reference sequence). CDR3 size: 11 residues. V was pared by 3 bases and J by 7 bases, with 7 bases between.

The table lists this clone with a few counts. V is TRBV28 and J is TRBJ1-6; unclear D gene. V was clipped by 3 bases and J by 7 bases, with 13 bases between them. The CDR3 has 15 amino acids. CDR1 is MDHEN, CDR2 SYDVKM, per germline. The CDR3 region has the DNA TGTGCCAGCAGTTTTTCCGGGAGAGCAAATTCACCCCTCCACTTT. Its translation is CASSFSGRANSPLHF.

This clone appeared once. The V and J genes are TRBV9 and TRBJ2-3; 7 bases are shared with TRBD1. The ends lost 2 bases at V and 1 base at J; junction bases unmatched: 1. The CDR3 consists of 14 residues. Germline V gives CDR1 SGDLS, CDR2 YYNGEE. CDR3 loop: CASSVGTGTDTQYF. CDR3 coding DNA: TGTGCCAGCAGCGTGGGGACAGGCACAGATACGCAGTATTTT.

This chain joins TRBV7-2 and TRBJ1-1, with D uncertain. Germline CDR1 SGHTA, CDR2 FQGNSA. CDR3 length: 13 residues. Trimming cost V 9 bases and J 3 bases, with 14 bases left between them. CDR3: CASGRRADTEAFF. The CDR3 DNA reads TGTGCCAGTGGTAGACGGGCCGACACTGAAGCTTTCTTT. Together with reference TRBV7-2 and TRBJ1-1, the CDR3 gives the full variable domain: GAGVSQSPSNKVTEKGKDVELRCDPISGHTALYWYRQSLGQGLEFLIYFQGNSAPDKSGLPSDRFSAERTGGSVSTLTIQRTQQEDSAVYLCASGRRADTEAFFGQGTRLTVV.

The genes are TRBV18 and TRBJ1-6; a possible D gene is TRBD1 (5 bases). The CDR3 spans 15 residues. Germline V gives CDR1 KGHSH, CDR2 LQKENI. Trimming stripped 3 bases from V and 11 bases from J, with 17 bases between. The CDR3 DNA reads TGTGCCAGCTCACCTACAGACAGTGGAATGACACCCCTCCACTTT. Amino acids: CASSPTDSGMTPLHF.

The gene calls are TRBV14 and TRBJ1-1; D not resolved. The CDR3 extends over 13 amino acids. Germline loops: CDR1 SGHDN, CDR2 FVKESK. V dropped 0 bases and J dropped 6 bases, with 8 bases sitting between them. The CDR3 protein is CASSQDLRAEAFF. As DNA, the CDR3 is TGTGCCAGCAGCCAAGACTTAAGGGCTGAAGCTTTCTTT.

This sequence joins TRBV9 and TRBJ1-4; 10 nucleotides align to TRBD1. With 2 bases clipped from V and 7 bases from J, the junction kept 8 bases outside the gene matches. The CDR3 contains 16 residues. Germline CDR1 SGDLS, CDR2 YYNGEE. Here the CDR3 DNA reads TGTGCCAGCAGCGTCGACAGGGGGCGCGTTTTTGAAAAACTGTTTTTT. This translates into CASSVDRGRVFEKLFF.

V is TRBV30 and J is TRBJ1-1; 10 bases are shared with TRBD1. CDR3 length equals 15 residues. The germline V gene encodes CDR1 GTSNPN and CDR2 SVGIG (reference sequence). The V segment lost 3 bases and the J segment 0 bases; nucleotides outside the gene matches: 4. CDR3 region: CAWRGDRGMNTEAFF. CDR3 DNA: TGTGCCTGGAGGGGGGACAGGGGTATGAACACTGAAGCTTTCTTT.

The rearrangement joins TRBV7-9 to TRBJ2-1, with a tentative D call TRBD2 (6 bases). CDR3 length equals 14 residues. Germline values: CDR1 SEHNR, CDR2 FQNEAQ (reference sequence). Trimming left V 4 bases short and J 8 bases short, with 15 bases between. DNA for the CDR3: TGTGCCAGCAGCTCCTTCGGGAGTGCGTATGAGCAGTTCTTC. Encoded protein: CASSSFGSAYEQFF.

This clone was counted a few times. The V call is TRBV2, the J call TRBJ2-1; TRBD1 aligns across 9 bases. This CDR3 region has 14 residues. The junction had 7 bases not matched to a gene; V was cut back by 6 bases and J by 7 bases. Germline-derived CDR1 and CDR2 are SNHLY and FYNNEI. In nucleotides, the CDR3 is TGTGCCAGCAGGGTGACAGGGGGTAGGAATGAGCAGTTCTTC. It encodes CASRVTGGRNEQFF. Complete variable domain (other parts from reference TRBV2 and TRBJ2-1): EPEVTQTPSHQVTQMGQEVILRCVPISNHLYFYWYRQILGQKVEFLVSFYNNEISEKSEIFDDQFSVERPDGSNFTLKIRSTKLEDSAMYFCASRVTGGRNEQFFGPGTRLTVL.

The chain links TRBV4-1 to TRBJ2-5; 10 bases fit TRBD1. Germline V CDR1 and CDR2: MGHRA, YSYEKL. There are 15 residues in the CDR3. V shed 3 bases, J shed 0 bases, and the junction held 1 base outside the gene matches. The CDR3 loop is CASSQGQGNQETQYF. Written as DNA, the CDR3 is TGCGCCAGCAGCCAGGGACAGGGGAACCAAGAGACCCAGTACTTC.

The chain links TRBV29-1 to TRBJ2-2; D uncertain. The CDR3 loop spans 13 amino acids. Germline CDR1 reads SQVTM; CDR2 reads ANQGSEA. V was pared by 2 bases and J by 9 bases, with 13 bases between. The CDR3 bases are TGCAGCGTTGAACTTCCTCGGGCCAGGGAGCTGTTTTTT. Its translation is CSVELPRARELFF.

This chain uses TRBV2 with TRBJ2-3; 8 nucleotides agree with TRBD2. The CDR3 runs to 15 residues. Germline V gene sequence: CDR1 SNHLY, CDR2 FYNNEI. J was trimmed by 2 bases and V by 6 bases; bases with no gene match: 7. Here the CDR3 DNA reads TGTGCCAGCAGAGCACTAGCGGACCCCACAGATACGCAGTATTTT. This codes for CASRALADPTDTQYF.

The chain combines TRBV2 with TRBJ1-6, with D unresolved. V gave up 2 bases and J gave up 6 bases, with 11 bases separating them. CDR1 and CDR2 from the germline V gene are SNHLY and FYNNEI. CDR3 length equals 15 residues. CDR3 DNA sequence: TGTGCCAGCAGTGAAAGAGAGCTCCCTAATTCACCCCTCCACTTT. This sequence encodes CASSERELPNSPLHF.

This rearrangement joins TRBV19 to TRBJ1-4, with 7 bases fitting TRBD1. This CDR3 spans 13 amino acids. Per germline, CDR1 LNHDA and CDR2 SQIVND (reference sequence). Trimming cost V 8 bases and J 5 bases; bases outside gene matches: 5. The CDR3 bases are TGTGCCAGTTCCGCGGGACAGAATGAAAAACTGTTTTTT. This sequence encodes CASSAGQNEKLFF.

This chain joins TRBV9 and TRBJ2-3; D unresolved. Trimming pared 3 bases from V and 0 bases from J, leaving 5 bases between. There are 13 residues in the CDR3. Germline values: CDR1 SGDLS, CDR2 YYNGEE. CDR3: CASSELSTDTQYF. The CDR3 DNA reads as TGTGCCAGCAGCGAGCTCAGCACAGATACGCAGTATTTT.

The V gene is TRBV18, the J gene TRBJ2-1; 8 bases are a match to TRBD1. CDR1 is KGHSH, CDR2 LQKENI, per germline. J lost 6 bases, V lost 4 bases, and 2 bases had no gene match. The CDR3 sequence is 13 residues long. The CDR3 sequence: CASSRDRGNEQFF. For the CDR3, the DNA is TGTGCCAGCTCACGAGACAGGGGCAATGAGCAGTTCTTC.

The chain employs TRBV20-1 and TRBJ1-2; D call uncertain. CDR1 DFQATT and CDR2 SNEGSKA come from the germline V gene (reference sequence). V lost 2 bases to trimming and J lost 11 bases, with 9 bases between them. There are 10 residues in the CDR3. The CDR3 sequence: CSARRERYTF. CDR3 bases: TGCAGTGCTAGAAGAGAGAGGTACACCTTC.

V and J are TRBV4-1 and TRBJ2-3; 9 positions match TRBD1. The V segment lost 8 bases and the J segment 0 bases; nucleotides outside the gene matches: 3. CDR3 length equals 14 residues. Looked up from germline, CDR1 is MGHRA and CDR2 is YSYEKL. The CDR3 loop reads CASRDRASTDTQYF. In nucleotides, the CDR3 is TGCGCCAGCCGGGACAGGGCAAGCACAGATACGCAGTATTTT.

CDR3 sequence (DNA): TGTGCCAGTAGTATTAGCCCCTATCAGCCCCAGCATTTT. Translating it yields CASSISPYQPQHF. This chain connects TRBV19 to TRBJ1-5; D ambiguous. V was shortened by 3 bases and J by 5 bases, with 8 bases between the two germline ends. This CDR3 comprises 13 residues. Germline CDR1 and CDR2: LNHDA and SQIVND (reference sequence).

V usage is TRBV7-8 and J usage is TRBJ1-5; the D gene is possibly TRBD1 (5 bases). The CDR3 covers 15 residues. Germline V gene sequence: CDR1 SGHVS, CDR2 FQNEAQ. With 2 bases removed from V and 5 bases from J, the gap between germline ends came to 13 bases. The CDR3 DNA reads TGTGCCAGCAGCTTACTCCAGGGTAAGGATCAGCCCCAGCATTTT. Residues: CASSLLQGKDQPQHF.

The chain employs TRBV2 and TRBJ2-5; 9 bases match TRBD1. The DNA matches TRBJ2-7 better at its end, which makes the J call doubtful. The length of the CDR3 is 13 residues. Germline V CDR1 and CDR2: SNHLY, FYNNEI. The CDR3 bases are TGTGCCAGCAAACAGGGGGCTTTGGACGAGCAGTACTTC. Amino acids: CASKQGALDEQYF.

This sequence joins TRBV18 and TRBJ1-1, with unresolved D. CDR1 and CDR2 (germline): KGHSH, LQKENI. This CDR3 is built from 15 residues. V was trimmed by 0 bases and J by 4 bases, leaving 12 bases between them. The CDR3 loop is CASSPPHLPGTEAFF. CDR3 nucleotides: TGTGCCAGCTCACCACCCCATCTTCCGGGCACTGAAGCTTTCTTT.

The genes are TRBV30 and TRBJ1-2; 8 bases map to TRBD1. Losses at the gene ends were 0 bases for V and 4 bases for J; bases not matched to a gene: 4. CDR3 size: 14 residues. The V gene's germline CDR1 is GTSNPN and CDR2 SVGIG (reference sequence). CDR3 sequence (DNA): TGTGCCTGGAGTGTAACCACAGGGGGCTATGGCTACACCTTC. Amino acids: CAWSVTTGGYGYTF. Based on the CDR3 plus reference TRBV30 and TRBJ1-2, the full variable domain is SQTIHQWPATLVQPVGSPLSLECTVEGTSNPNLYWYRQAAGRGLQLLFYSVGIGQISSEVPQNLSASRPQDRQFILSSKKLLLSDSGFYLCAWSVTTGGYGYTFGSGTRLTVV.

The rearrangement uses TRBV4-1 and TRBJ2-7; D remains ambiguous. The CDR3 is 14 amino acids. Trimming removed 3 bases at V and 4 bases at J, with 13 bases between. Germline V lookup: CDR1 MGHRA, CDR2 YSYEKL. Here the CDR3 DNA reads TGCGCCAGCAGCCACCCAGGCGGAATATACGAGCAGTACTTC. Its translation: CASSHPGGIYEQYF.

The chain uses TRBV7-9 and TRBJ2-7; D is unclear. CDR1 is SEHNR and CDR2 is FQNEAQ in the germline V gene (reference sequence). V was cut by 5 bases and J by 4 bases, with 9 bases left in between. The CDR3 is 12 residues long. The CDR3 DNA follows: TGTGCCAGCAGCCCAGGACCTTACGAGCAGTACTTC. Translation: CASSPGPYEQYF.

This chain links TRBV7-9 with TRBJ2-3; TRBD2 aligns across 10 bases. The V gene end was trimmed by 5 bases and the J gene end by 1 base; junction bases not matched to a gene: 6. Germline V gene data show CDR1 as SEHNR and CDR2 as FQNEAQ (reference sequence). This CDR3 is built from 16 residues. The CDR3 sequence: CASSPAAGGGTDTQYF. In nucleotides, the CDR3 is TGTGCCAGCAGCCCCGCAGCGGGGGGGGGCACAGATACGCAGTATTTT.

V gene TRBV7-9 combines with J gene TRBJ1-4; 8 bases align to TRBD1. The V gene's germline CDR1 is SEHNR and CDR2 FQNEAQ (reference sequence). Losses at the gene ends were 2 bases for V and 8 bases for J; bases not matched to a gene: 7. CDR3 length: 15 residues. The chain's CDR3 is CASSLPTGDGEKLFF. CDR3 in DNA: TGTGCCAGCAGCTTACCGACAGGGGATGGGGAAAAACTGTTTTTT.

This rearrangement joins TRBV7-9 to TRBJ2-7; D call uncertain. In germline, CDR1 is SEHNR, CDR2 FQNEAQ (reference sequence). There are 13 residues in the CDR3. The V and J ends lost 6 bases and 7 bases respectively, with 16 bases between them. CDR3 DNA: TGTGCCAGCAGTCAGGAAGCGTCGCGGGAGCAGTACTTC. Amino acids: CASSQEASREQYF.

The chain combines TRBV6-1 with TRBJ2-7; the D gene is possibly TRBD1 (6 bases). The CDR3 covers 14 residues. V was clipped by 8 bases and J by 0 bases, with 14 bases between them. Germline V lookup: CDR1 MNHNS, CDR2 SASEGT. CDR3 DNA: TGTGCCAGCGCTAGACAGGCCCCCTCCTACGAGCAGTACTTC. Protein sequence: CASARQAPSYEQYF.

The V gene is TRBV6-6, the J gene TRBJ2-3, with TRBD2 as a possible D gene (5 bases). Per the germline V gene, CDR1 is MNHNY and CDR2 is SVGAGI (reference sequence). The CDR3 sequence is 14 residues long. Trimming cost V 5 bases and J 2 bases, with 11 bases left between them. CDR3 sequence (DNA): TGTGCCAGCAGTCATAGCGCGGACACAGATACGCAGTATTTT. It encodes CASSHSADTDTQYF.

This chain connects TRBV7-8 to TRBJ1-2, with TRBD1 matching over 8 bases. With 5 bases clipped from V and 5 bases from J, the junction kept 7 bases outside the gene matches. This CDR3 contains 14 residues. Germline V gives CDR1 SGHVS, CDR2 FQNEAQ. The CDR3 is CASSPSTGVYGYTF. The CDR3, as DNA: TGTGCCAGCAGCCCCTCGACAGGGGTTTATGGCTACACCTTC. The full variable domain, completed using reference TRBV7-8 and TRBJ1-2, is GAGVSQSPRYKVAKRGQDVALRCDPISGHVSLFWYQQALGQGPEFLTYFQNEAQLDKSGLPSDRFFAERPEGSVSTLKIQRTQQEDSAVYLCASSPSTGVYGYTFGSGTRLTVV.